This T cell receptor (beta chain) was found in a study of blood T cell repertoires in COVID-19 (dated by TCRdb to the early 2020s). As for the study more broadly: The collaborator samples originated in the United States, Italy and Spain and spanned the acute and convalescent phases of COVID-19. The prospective study material was composed of cDNA or gDNA derived from T cells, B-cell-depleted T cells, or PBMCs. The dataset comprised deeply sampled blood TCRbeta repertoires from subjects exposed to, actively infected with, or recovered from COVID-19. The repertoires were released in a freely available public database meant as a resource for research on the immune response to SARS-CoV-2. The samples were drawn from two sources: the first 160 participants of the ongoing ImmuneRACE study, and 1,000 to 1,500 subjects contributed by 6 global collaborators. Sample metadata almost always included a de-identified subject ID, COVID-19 status, age in years and sex. HLA class I and class II types, where available, came from metadata supplied by the sample provider rather than from assay-based typing.

Each collaborating institution followed its own protocols to collect whole blood in K2EDTA tubes. Collaborator samples were shipped for TCRbeta analysis as frozen whole blood, isolated PBMCs, or DNA extracted from either sample type. TCRbeta CDR3 regions were amplified from genomic DNA using the immunoSEQ Assay, a bias-controlled multiplex PCR. In the original analysis: Nucleated cell counts per sample were estimated from amplification of reference gene primers within the assay. Sequence reads were collapsed and filtered to measure the absolute abundance of every unique TCRbeta CDR3 rearrangement. For each sample, productive Simpson clonality was calculated as the square root of Simpson's diversity index across productive rearrangements. TCRdb took over this immuneACCESS table, retaining in-frame rearrangements with V and J assigned. Such tables are incomplete; in checked studies, under half of the missing clones stem from an unresolved V gene, and the remainder is unexplained. That table furnishes V, J and clone size, whereas the DNA furnished D and trimming. Present in this sample are 140,000 to 150,000 clones, 88% of which were seen just once. About 2.3% of the sample lies in the top ten.

As regards this clone: The antigen it binds to is not known. Qualities for individual bases were not recorded, and no much larger clone is one base off.

Summary of the overall study and its limitations: The quantity of clinical and demographic metadata differed by source and by participant and was supplied without curation.

The sequencing input was peripheral blood. This sequence originates from a human donor in a cohort sampled during active COVID-19.

The sequenced DNA: TGCGCCAGCAGCGCCAGGAGGTCACCAGATACGCAGTATTTT. Its translation is CASSARRSPDTQYF. Here the chain combines TRBV5-1 and TRBJ2-3; the D segment could be TRBD2, given 5 matching bases. The CDR1 and CDR2 encoded by the germline V gene are SGHRS and YFSETQ. Taken from cysteine to phenylalanine, the CDR3 has 14 residues. Solely the CDR3 DNA is kept, with 42 bases framed from the first base. V gives up 4 bases and J gives up 4 bases, and the segment between their germline ends measures 13 bases.